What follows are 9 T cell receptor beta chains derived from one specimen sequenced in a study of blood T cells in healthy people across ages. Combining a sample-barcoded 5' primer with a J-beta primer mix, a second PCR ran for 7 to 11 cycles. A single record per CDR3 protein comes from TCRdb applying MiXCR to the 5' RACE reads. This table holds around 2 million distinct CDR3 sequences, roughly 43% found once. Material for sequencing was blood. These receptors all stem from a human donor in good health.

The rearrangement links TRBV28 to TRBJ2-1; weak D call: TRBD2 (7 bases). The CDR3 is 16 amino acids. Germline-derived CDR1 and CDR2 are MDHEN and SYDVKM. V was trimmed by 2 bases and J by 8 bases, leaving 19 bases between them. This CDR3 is CASSLSRGGFWDEQFF. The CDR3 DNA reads TGTGCCAGCAGTTTAAGTAGGGGGGGCTTTTGGGATGAGCAGTTCTTC.

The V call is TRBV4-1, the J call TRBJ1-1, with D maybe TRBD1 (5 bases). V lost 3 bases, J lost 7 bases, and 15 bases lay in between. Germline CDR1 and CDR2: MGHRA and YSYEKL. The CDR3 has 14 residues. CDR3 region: CASSHPGLLYEAFF. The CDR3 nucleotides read TGCGCCAGCAGCCATCCAGGGTTATTATATGAAGCTTTCTTT.

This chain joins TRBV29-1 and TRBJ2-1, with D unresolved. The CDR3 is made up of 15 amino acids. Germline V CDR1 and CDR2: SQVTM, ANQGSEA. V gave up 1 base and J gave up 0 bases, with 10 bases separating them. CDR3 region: CSVEADPGSYNEQFF. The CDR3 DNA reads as TGCAGCGTTGAAGCAGACCCAGGCTCCTACAATGAGCAGTTCTTC.

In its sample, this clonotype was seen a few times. In DNA form, the CDR3 reads TGCAGTGCGGGCAGGGGGCTATACGAGCAGTACTTC. This encodes CSAGRGLYEQYF. V and J are TRBV29-1 and TRBJ2-7, with 8 bases matching TRBD1. In germline, CDR1 is SQVTM, CDR2 ANQGSEA. The CDR3 sequence is 12 residues long.

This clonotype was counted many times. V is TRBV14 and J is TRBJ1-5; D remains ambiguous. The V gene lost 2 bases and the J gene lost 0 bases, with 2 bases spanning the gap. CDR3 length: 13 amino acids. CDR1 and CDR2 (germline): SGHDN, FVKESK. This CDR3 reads CASSQYSNQPQHF. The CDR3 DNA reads TGTGCCAGCAGCCAATATAGCAATCAGCCCCAGCATTTT.

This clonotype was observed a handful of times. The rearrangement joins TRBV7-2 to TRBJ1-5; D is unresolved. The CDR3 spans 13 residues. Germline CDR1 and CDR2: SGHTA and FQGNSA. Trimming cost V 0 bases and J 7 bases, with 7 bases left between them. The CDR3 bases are TGTGCCAGCAGCTTAGCTTCTGAACAGCCCCAGCATTTT. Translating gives CASSLASEQPQHF.

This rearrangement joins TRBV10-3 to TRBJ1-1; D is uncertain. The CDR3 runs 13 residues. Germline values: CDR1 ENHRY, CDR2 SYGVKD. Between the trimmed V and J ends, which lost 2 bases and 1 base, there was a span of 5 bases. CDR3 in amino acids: CAISETTNTEAFF. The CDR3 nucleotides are TGTGCCATCAGTGAGACCACGAACACTGAAGCTTTCTTT.

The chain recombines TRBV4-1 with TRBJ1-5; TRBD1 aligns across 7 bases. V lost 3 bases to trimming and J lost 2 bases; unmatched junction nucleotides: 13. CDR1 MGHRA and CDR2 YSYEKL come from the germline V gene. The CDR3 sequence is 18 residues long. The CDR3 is CASSQAGTGQLGNQPQHF. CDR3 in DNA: TGCGCCAGCAGCCAGGCCGGTACGGGACAGCTTGGCAATCAGCCCCAGCATTTT.

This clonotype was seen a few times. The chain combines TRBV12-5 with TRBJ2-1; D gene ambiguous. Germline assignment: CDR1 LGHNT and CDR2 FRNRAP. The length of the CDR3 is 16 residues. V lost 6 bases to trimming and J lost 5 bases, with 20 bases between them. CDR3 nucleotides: TGTGCTAGTGGCCAGAGAGCAGGCGTCGGTGACAATGAGCAGTTCTTC. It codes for CASGQRAGVGDNEQFF.